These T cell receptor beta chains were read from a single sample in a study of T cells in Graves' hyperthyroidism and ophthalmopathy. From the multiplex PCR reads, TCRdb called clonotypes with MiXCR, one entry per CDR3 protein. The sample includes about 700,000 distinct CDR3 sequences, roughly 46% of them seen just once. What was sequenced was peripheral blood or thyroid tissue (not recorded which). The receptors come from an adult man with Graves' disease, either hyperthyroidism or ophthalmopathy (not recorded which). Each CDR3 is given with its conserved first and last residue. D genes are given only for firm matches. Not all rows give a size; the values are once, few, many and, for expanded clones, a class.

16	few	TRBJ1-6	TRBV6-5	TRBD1	CASSYSGQRYNSPLHF	TGTGCCAGCAGTTACTCGGGACAGCGCTATAATTCACCCCTCCACTTT
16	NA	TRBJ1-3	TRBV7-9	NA	CASSFSSGGGGNTIYF	TGTGCCAGCAGCTTTAGTTCCGGGGGCGGTGGAAACACCATATATTTT
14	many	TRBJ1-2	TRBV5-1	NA	CASSLEPDYYGYTF	TGCGCCAGCAGCTTGGAACCGGACTACTATGGCTACACCTTC
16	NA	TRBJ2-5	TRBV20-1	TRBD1	CSASSSTGLGEETQYF	TGCAGTGCTAGTTCCTCGACAGGGCTGGGAGAGGAGACCCAGTACTTC
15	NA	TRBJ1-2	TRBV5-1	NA	CASSLDMGPGDGYTF	TGTGCCAGCAGCTTGGATATGGGGCCAGGGGATGGCTACACCTTC
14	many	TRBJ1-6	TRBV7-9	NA	CASSLDASGSPLHF	TGTGCCAGCAGTCTCGACGCCTCGGGGTCACCCCTCCACTTT
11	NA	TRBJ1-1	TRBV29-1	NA	CSALGYTEAFF	TGCAGCGCGTTGGGGTACACTGAAGCTTTCTTT
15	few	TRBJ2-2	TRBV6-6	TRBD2	CASSYRDYNTGELFF	TGTGCCAGCAGTTACCGGGACTACAACACCGGGGAGCTGTTTTTT
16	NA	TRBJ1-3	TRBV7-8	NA	CASSLQDLISGNTIYF	TGTGCCAGCAGCCTTCAGGACCTAATTTCTGGAAACACCATATATTTT
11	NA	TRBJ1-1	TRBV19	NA	CASITGSEAFF	TGTGCCAGTATTACGGGGAGTGAAGCTTTCTTT
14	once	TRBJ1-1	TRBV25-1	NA	CASTSDRLNTEAFF	TGTGCCAGCACATCCGACAGGTTGAACACTGAAGCTTTCTTT
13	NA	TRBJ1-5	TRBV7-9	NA	CASSFTLNSTVHF	TGTGCCAGCAGCTTTACCTTGAACAGTACGGTGCATTTT
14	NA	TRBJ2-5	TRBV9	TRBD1	CASTYSGQRETQYF	TGTGCCAGCACCTACTCGGGACAGCGAGAGACCCAGTACTTC